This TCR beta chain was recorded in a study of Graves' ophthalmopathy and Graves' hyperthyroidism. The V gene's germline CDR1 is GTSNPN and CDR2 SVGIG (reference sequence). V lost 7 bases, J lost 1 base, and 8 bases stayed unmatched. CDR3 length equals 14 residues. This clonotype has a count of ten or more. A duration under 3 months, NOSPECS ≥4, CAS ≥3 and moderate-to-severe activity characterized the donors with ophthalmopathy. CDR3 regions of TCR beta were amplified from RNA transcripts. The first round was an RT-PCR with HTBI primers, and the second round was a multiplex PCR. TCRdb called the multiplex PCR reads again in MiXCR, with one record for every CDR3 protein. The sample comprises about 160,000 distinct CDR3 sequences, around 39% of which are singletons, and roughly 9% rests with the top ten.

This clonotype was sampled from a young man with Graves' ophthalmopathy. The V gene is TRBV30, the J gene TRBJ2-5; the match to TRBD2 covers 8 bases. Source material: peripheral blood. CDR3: CAFASGPSQETQYF. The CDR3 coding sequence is TGTGCCTTCGCTAGCGGGCCTTCCCAAGAGACCCAGTACTTC.